Sequencing of this T cell receptor beta chain was carried out in a study of T cell clonality in common variable immunodeficiency. The study's findings and limits: Compared with controls, CVID subjects had fewer shared TCRbeta clones.

Sequencing input was equivalent genomic DNA from CVID and controls. The assay was immunoSEQ multiplex PCR, and TCRdb's table has in-frame clones only and misses some. This sample comprises under 45,000 clones, none seen once only. Caucasian heritage predominated among both patients and controls. The V end was cut by 1 base, the J end by 1 base, with 8 bases between. The CDR3 length is 14 residues. Germline V gene lookup returns CDR1 DFQATT and CDR2 SNEGSKA (reference sequence). This clone was seen many times. As yet, its antigen is unknown. Coverage ceases 3 residues before the CDR3 finishes, and the germline J gene fills in the end.

Material for sequencing was peripheral blood mononuclear cells. The sequence was obtained from a person aged 18-69 years in good health. The chain recombines TRBV20-1 with TRBJ2-1; TRBD1 might be the D (6 bases). The CDR3 reads CSARVTGSYNEQFF. The CDR3 bases that were read are TGCAGTGCTAGAGTTACAGGGTCCTACAATGAG.